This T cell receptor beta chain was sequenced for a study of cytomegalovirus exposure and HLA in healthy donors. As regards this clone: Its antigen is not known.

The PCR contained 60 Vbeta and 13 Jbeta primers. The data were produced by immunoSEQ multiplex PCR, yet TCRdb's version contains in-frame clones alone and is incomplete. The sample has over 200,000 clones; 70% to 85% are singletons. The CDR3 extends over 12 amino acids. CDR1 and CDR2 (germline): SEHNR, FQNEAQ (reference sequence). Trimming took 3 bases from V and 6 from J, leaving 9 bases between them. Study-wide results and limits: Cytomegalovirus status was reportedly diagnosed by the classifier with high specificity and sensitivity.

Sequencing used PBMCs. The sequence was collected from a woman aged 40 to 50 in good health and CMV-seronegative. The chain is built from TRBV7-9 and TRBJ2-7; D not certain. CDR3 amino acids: CASSLATGEQYF. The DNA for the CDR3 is TGTGCCAGCAGCTTGGCGACGGGCGAGCAGTACTTC.